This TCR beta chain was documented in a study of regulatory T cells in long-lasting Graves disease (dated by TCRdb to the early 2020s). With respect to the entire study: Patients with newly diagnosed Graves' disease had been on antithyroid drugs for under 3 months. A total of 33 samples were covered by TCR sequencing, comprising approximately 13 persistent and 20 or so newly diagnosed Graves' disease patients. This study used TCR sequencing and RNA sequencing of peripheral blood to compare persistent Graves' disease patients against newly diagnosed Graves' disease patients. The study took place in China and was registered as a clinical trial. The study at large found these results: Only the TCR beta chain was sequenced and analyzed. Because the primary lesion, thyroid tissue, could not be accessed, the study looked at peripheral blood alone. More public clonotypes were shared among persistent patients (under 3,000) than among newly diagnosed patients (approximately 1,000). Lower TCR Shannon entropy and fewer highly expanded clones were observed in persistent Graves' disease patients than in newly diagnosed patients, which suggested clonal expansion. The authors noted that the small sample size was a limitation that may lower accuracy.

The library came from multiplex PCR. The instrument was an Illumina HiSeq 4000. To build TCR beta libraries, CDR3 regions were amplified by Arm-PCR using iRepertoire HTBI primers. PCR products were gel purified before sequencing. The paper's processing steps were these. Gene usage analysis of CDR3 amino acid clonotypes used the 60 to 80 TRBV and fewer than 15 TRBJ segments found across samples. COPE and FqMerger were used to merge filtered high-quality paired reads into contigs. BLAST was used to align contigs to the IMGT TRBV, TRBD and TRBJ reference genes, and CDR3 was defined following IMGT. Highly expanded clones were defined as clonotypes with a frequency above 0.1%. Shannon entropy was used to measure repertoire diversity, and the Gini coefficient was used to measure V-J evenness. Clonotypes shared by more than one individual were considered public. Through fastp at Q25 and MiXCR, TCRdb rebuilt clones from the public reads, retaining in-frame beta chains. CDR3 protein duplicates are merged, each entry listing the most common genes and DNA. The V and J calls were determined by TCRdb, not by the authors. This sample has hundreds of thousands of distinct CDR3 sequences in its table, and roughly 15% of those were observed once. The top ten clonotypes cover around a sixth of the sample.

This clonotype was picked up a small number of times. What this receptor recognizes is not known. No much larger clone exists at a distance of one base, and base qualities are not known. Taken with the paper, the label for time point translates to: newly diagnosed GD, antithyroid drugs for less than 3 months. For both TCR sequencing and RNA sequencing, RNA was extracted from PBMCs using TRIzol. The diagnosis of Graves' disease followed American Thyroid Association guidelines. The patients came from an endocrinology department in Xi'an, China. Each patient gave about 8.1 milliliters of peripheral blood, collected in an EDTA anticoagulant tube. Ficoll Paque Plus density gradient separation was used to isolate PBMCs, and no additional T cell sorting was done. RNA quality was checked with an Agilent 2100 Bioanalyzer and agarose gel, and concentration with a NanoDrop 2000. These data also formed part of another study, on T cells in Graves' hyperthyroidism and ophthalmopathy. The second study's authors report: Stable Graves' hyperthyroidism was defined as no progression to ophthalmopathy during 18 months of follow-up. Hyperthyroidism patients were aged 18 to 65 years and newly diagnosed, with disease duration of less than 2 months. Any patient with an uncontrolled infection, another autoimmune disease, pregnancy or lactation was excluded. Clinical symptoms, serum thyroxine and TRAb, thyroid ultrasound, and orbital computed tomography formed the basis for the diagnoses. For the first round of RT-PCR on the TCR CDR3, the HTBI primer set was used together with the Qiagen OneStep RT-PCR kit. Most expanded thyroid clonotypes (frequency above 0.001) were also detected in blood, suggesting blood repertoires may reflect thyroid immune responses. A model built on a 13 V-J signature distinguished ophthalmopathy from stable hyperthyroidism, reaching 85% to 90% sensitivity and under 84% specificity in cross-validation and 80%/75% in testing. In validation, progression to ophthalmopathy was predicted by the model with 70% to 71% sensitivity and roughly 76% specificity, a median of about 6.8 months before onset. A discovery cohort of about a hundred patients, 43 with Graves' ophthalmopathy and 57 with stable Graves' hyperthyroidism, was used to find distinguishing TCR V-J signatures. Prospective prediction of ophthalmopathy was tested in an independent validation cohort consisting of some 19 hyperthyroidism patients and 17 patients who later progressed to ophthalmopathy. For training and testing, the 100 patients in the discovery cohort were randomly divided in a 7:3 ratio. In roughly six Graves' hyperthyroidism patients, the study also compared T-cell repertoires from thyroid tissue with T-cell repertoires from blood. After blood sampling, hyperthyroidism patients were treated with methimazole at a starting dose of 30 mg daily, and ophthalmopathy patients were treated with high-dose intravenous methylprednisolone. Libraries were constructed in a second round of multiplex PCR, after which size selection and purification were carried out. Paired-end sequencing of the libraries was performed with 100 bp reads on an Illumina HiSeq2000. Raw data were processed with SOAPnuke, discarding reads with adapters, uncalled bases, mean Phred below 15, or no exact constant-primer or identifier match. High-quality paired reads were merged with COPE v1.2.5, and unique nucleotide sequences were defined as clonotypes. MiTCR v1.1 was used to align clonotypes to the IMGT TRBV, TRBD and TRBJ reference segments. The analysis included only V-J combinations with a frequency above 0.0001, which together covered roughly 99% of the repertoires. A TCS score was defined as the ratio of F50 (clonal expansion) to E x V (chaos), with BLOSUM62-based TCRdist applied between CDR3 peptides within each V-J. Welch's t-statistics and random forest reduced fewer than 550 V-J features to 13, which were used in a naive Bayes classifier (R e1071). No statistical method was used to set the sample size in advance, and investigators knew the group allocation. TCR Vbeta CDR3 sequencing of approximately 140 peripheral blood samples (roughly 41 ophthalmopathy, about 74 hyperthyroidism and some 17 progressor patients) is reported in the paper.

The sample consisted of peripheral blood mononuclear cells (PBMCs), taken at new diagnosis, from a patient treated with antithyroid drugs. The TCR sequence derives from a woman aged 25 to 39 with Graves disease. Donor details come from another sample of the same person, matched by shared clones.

The CDR3 region: CATAQGRNSPLHF. In nucleotides, the sequence is TGTGCCACCGCACAGGGAAGGAATTCACCCCTCCACTTT. The V and J segments used are TRBV15 and TRBJ1-6; TRBD1 might be the D gene, on 6 matching bases. The germline V gene (reference sequence) provides CDR1 LNHNV and CDR2 YYDKDF. The CDR3 holds 13 amino acids from the cysteine to the phenylalanine. Just the 39-base CDR3 DNA is kept, in frame starting at base 1. V lost 8 bases and J lost 7 bases; the stretch between them is 12 bases long. The reference TRBV15 and TRBJ1-6 proteins fill in what lies around the CDR3, so the full variable domain reads DAMVIQNPRYQVTQFGKPVTLSCSQTLNHNVMYWYQQKSSQAPKLLFHYYDKDFNNEADTPDNFQSRRPNTSFCFLDIRSPGLGDTAMYLCATAQGRNSPLHFGNGTRLTVT.